This TCR beta chain was sequenced for a study of blood T cell repertoires in COVID-19. The CDR3 has 12 amino acids. Germline trimming cut 5 bases from V and 9 bases from J; bases unmatched to any gene: 5. Germline CDR1 is SQVTM and CDR2 is ANQGSEA. Using immunoSEQ multiplex PCR, the repertoire was profiled, and TCRdb retains in-frame clones only, with some absent. The table has 130,000 or so clones, roughly four fifths seen once; the top ten hold 12%. This receptor was obtained from a woman aged 60 to 75 with acute or convalescent COVID-19. The chain employs TRBV29-1 and TRBJ2-1, with 9 bases identical to TRBD1. Sequencing used peripheral blood. The CDR3 loop reads CSVHTGGGEQFF. In nucleotides, the CDR3 is TGCAGCGTTCATACAGGGGGCGGTGAGCAGTTCTTC.